The clone carrying this T cell receptor beta chain was counted only a few times. This specimen belongs to a study of patients and donors after allogeneic stem cell transplantation. TCRdb recomputed calls from the RT-PCR reads with MiXCR, one row per CDR3 protein. The table shows around 200,000 distinct CDR3 sequences, with roughly two fifths occurring only once. The CDR3 has 13 amino acids. Germline-derived CDR1 and CDR2 are ENHRY and SYGVKD. Between the trimmed V and J ends, which lost 6 bases and 2 bases, there was a span of 10 bases. The source is a human donor who was either an allogeneic HSCT recipient or a stem cell or donor lymphocyte infusion donor (not recorded which). It is not recorded whose cells these are; they may come from a transplant donor. What was sequenced was blood, either unsorted or a sorted T cell fraction (not recorded which). V is TRBV10-3 and J is TRBJ1-1, with D possibly TRBD1 on 5 matching bases. CDR3 bases: TGTGCCATCAGCCGACAGAGTAACACTGAAGCTTTCTTT. This sequence encodes CAISRQSNTEAFF.